The clone carrying this T cell receptor beta chain was seen repeatedly, ten times or more. Its antigen remains unknown. The entry originates in a study of regulatory T cells in long-lasting Graves disease. Findings and limits, study-wide: Preferential use of TRBV28, TRBJ1-2 and TRBJ2-5 was seen in persistent disease.

Time point of the sample: newly diagnosed GD, antithyroid drugs for less than 3 months. The TCR library was prepared using RNA isolated from PBMCs. V lost 5 bases to trimming and J lost 8 bases; unmatched junction nucleotides: 6. There are 14 residues in the CDR3. CDR1 and CDR2 from the germline V gene are DFQATT and SNEGSKA (reference sequence). Arm-PCR with iRepertoire HTBI primers amplified the CDR3 regions for these TCR beta libraries. MiXCR, applied by TCRdb to the multiplex PCR reads, yields one record per CDR3 protein. In the table there are 500,000 or so distinct CDR3 sequences, around 16% of which are singletons. These same records also appear under a second study, on T cells in Graves' hyperthyroidism and ophthalmopathy. Per that study: Blood also carried most thyroid clonotypes expanded above 0.001.

The chain uses TRBV20-1 and TRBJ2-1; 13 positions agree with TRBD2. This sequence originates from a woman aged 35-65 years with Graves disease. Source: peripheral blood mononuclear cells (PBMCs), taken at new diagnosis, from a patient treated with antithyroid drugs. CDR3 in amino acids: CSALLAGGVDEQFF. For the CDR3, the DNA is TGCAGTGCTCTACTAGCGGGGGGGGTCGATGAGCAGTTCTTC.